Each of the 18 T cell receptor beta chains below was sequenced from the same sample in a study of T cell responses to AZD1222 COVID-19 vaccine (dated by TCRdb to the early 2020s). This specimen's time point label, interpreted: about 28 days (+/-7) after the second vaccine dose. Receptor amplification or capture employed the immunoSEQ multiplex PCR assay. Sourced from immuneACCESS, this table was stored by TCRdb with only in-frame sequences that have V and J called. A share of the clones is absent; for the studies checked, an unresolved V gene accounts for under half, and the remainder has no known explanation. Across this sample there are 83,000 or so clones, with roughly 86% seen only once. About 7% of the sample comes from the top ten. The input for sequencing was peripheral blood, taken 28 days after the second AZD1222 dose. These receptors came from an adult who received the AZD1222 COVID-19 vaccine.

CDR3 sequence: CASSHRQGMGSNQPQHF. The CDR3 DNA reads as TGCGCCAGCAGCCACCGACAGGGTATGGGTAGCAATCAGCCCCAGCATTTT. This chain connects TRBV4-1 to TRBJ1-5; 7 bases are shared with TRBD1. V lost 3 bases to trimming and J lost 0 bases; unmatched junction nucleotides: 8. Per the germline V gene, CDR1 is MGHRA and CDR2 is YSYEKL. CDR3 size: 17 residues.

The chain links TRBV6-2 or TRBV6-3 to TRBJ2-7; D is unresolved. V was cut by 0 bases and J by 4 bases, with 4 bases left in between. Per the germline V gene, CDR1 is MNHEY and CDR2 is SVGEGT. CDR3 length: 12 amino acids. The CDR3 region has the DNA TGTGCCAGCAGTTACTCAGAGTACGAGCAGTACTTC. This sequence encodes CASSYSEYEQYF.

The chain uses TRBV19 and TRBJ2-1; TRBD1 is a possible D gene (6 bases). The CDR3 totals 11 residues. Germline CDR1 LNHDA, CDR2 SQIVND (reference sequence). The V and J ends lost 4 bases and 12 bases respectively, with 10 bases between them. CDR3 protein: CASSNGRGQFF. CDR3 DNA: TGTGCCAGTAGTAACGGCAGGGGGCAGTTCTTC.

Concerning this clone: A junction boundary mismatches the germline segment, possibly from a read error. The genes are TRBV20-1 and TRBJ2-7, with D uncertain. Germline V gene sequence: CDR1 DFQATT, CDR2 SNEGSKA (reference sequence). The CDR3 has 11 amino acids. The CDR3 DNA reads TGCAGTGCTGGAGACTCTTACGAGCAGTACTTC. Protein: CSAGDSYEQYF.

This clone has a handful of counts. CDR3 amino acids: CASSHTGGYGYTF. DNA for the CDR3: TGCGCCAGCAGTCACACAGGGGGATATGGCTACACCTTC. This chain links TRBV23-1 with TRBJ1-2; 8 nucleotides agree with TRBD1. TRBV23-1 has ORF status, its function being uncertain. The V and J ends lost 3 bases and 5 bases, in that order; junction bases with no gene match: 2. This CDR3 is 13 amino acids long.

This chain links TRBV7-2 with TRBJ2-1; unclear D gene. V lost 0 bases and J 5 bases, leaving 8 bases between the germline ends. Germline V gene data show CDR1 as SGHTA and CDR2 as FQGNSA. The length of the CDR3 is 14 residues. CDR3 in amino acids: CASSLAGPNNEQFF. The CDR3 coding sequence is TGTGCCAGCAGCTTAGCCGGACCAAACAATGAGCAGTTCTTC. Full variable domain (rest looked up from reference TRBV7-2 and TRBJ2-1): GAGVSQSPSNKVTEKGKDVELRCDPISGHTALYWYRQSLGQGLEFLIYFQGNSAPDKSGLPSDRFSAERTGGSVSTLTIQRTQQEDSAVYLCASSLAGPNNEQFFGPGTRLTVL.

V usage is TRBV27 and J usage is TRBJ2-3; D possibly corresponds to TRBD2 (5 bases). The germline CDR1 and CDR2 sequences are MNHEY and SMNVEV (reference sequence). This CDR3 spans 13 amino acids. The germline V and J ends were trimmed by 6 bases and 9 bases, with 16 bases remaining between them. This chain's CDR3 is CASRATWTVTQYF. DNA for the CDR3: TGTGCCAGCAGGGCGACTTGGACTGTAACGCAGTATTTT.

The rearrangement links TRBV4-1 to TRBJ2-7; D unresolved. CDR1 is MGHRA and CDR2 is YSYEKL in the germline V gene. The CDR3 covers 14 residues. V was clipped by 1 base and J by 5 bases, with 12 bases between them. CDR3 DNA: TGCGCCAGCAGCCAAGGGGCATGGGGTCACGAGCAGTACTTC. Translated: CASSQGAWGHEQYF.

The chain couples TRBV7-2 to TRBJ2-5; 8 bases are a match to TRBD2. The V gene's germline CDR1 is SGHTA and CDR2 FQGNSA. The CDR3 covers 14 residues. After removal of 5 bases from V and 6 bases from J, the junction contained 8 bases not matched to a gene. In DNA form, the CDR3 reads TGTGCCAGCAGCCCTGTGGGACTAGGAAAGACCCAGTACTTC. Its translation is CASSPVGLGKTQYF.

In DNA, the CDR3 is TGTGCCAGCAGCTCAGGGGTAGCGGGCGATGAGCAGTTCTTC. It yields the protein CASSSGVAGDEQFF. This sequence joins TRBV7-8 and TRBJ2-1; possible D gene TRBD2, 7 bases. The CDR3 contains 14 residues. The germline V gene has CDR1 SGHVS and CDR2 FQNEAQ. Deletions cut 4 bases from V and 8 bases from J, with 15 bases between. Full variable domain (missing parts from reference TRBV7-8 and TRBJ2-1): GAGVSQSPRYKVAKRGQDVALRCDPISGHVSLFWYQQALGQGPEFLTYFQNEAQLDKSGLPSDRFFAERPEGSVSTLKIQRTQQEDSAVYLCASSSGVAGDEQFFGPGTRLTVL.

V is TRBV5-1 and J is TRBJ1-2; possibly TRBD1 for D (5 bases). The CDR3 totals 13 residues. Germline assignment: CDR1 SGHRS and CDR2 YFSETQ. The ends were cut back, 1 base at V and 6 bases at J, with 10 bases in the middle. The CDR3 sequence is CASSLTGADGYTF. The CDR3 DNA reads as TGCGCCAGCAGCTTGACTGGGGCCGATGGCTACACCTTC. Complete variable domain (other parts from reference TRBV5-1 and TRBJ1-2): KAGVTQTPRYLIKTRGQQVTLSCSPISGHRSVSWYQQTPGQGLQFLFEYFSETQRNKGNFPGRFSGRQFSNSRSEMNVSTLELGDSALYLCASSLTGADGYTFGSGTRLTVV.

The rearrangement uses TRBV7-3 and TRBJ1-6; 9 bases are a match to TRBD1. The germline V gene encodes CDR1 SGHTA and CDR2 FQGTGA. The CDR3 extends over 14 amino acids. V dropped 3 bases and J dropped 10; count of bases not matched to a gene: 4. The CDR3 DNA sequence: TGTGCCAGCAGCTTCAGGACAGGGGAGTCACCCCTCCACTTT. Its protein product is CASSFRTGESPLHF. The full variable domain, its missing parts supplied by reference TRBV7-3 and TRBJ1-6, is GAGVSQTPSNKVTEKGKYVELRCDPISGHTALYWYRQSLGQGPEFLIYFQGTGAADDSGLPNDRFFAVRPEGSVSTLKIQRTERGDSAVYLCASSFRTGESPLHFGNGTRLTVT.

The chain combines TRBV2 with TRBJ2-3; D unclear. The germline V gene encodes CDR1 SNHLY and CDR2 FYNNEI. The CDR3 spans 14 residues. V lost 3 bases to trimming and J lost 4 bases, with 11 bases between them. The CDR3 DNA reads TGTGCCAGCAGTGAGAGGAGTGAACCAGATACGCAGTATTTT. The encoded protein is CASSERSEPDTQYF.

The chain uses TRBV4-2 and TRBJ2-7, with 9 positions matching TRBD2. Germline CDR1 is LGHNA and CDR2 is YNFKEQ. The V gene end was trimmed by 0 bases and the J gene end by 3 bases; junction bases not matched to a gene: 6. This CDR3 spans 16 amino acids. The DNA for the CDR3 is TGTGCCAGCAGCCAAGATTCGAATAGCGGGGGCTACGAGCAGTACTTC. The encoded protein is CASSQDSNSGGYEQYF.

The chain uses TRBV7-7 and TRBJ2-1, with a weak D call TRBD2 (6 bases). Trimming took off 6 bases at V and 8 bases at J, with 26 bases between the two ends. The CDR3 has 17 residues. Germline values: CDR1 SSHAT, CDR2 FNYEAQ (reference sequence). CDR3 sequence reads: CASSPTLTGALLDEQFF. In DNA form, the CDR3 reads TGTGCCAGCAGTCCAACCCTGACGGGAGCCCTTTTAGATGAGCAGTTCTTC.

The chain is built from TRBV4-1 and TRBJ1-4, with 10 positions matching TRBD1. The length of the CDR3 is 16 residues. Looked up from germline, CDR1 is MGHRA and CDR2 is YSYEKL. The trim removed 0 bases at V and 6 bases at J, leaving 4 bases unmatched. DNA for the CDR3: TGCGCCAGCAGCCAAGACCCGGGACAGGGGTATGAAAAACTGTTTTTT. This translates into CASSQDPGQGYEKLFF.

The rearrangement links TRBV27 to TRBJ2-7; TRBD2 matches 12 bases. Per the germline V gene, CDR1 is MNHEY and CDR2 is SMNVEV (reference sequence). V lost 1 base and J lost 0; bases outside the gene matches: 4. This CDR3 has 17 amino acids. CDR3 sequence (DNA): TGTGCCAGCAGTTTATACGGGACTAGCGGGTTCTCCTACGAGCAGTACTTC. It translates to CASSLYGTSGFSYEQYF.

Concerning this clone: Other DNA sequences within the sample encode an identical CDR3. The chain links TRBV5-1 to TRBJ2-3; 8 nucleotides match TRBD2. V gave up 7 bases and J gave up 4 bases; unmatched junction bases: 8. CDR1 SGHRS and CDR2 YFSETQ come from the germline V gene. The CDR3 runs 14 residues. The CDR3 loop is CASATGGRSDTQYF. The CDR3 coding sequence is TGCGCCAGCGCGACGGGAGGGCGGTCAGATACGCAGTATTTT.